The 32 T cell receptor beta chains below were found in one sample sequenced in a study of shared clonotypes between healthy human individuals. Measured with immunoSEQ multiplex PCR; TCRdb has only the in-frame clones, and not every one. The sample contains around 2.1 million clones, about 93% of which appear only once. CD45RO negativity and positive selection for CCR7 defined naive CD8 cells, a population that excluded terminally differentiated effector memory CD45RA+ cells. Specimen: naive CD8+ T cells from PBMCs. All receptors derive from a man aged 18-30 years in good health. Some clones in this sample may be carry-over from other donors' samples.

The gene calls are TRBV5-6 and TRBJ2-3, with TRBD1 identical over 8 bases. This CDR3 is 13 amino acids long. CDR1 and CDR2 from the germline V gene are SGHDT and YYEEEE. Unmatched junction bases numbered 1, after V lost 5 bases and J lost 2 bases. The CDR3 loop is CASRDRDTDTQYF. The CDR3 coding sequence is TGTGCCAGCAGGGACAGGGACACAGATACGCAGTATTTT.

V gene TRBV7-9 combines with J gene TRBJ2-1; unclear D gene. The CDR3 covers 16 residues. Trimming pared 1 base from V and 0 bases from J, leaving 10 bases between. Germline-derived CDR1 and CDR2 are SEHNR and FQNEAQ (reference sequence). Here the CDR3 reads CASSLDFGPSYNEQFF. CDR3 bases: TGTGCCAGCAGCTTAGATTTTGGCCCCTCCTACAATGAGCAGTTCTTC.

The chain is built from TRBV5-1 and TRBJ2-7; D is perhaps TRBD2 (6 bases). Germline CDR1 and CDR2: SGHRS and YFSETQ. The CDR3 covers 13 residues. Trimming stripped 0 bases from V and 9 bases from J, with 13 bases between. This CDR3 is CASSLGLPRGQYF. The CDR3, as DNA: TGCGCCAGCAGCTTGGGACTCCCGCGGGGGCAGTACTTC. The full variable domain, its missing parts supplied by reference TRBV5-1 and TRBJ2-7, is KAGVTQTPRYLIKTRGQQVTLSCSPISGHRSVSWYQQTPGQGLQFLFEYFSETQRNKGNFPGRFSGRQFSNSRSEMNVSTLELGDSALYLCASSLGLPRGQYFGPGTRLTVT.

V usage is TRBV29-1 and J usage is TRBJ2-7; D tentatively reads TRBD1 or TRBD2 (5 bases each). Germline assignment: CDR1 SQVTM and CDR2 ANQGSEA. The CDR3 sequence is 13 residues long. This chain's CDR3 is CSVWGGLTYEQYF. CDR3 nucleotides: TGCAGTGTTTGGGGCGGGCTCACCTACGAGCAGTACTTC.

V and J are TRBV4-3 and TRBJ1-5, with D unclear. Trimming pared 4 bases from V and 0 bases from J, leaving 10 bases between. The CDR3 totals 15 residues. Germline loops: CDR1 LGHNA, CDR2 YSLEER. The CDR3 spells CASSRVAYSNQPQHF. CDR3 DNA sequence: TGCGCCAGCAGCCGTGTAGCGTATAGCAATCAGCCCCAGCATTTT.

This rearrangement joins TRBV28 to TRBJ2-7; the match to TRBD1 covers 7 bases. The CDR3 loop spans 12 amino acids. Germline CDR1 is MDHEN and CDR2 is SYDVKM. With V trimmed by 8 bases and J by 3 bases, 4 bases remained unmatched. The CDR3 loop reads CASLGQNYEQYF. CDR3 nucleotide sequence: TGTGCCAGCCTGGGACAGAACTACGAGCAGTACTTC.

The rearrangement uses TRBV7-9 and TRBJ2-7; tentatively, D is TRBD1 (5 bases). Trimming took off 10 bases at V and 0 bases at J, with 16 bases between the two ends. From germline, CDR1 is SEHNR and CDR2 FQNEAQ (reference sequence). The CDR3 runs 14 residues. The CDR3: CATLKGQSSYEQYF. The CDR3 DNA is TGTGCCACCCTAAAGGGGCAGAGCTCCTACGAGCAGTACTTC.

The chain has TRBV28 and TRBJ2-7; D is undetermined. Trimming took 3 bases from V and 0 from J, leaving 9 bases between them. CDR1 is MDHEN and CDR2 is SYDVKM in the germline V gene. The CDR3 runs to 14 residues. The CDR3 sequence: CASSLYSDSYEQYF. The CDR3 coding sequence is TGTGCCAGCAGTTTGTATTCAGACTCCTACGAGCAGTACTTC.

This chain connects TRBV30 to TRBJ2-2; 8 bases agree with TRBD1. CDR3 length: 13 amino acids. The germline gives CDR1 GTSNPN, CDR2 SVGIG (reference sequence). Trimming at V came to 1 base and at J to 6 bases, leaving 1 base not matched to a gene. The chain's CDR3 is CAWSDRGAGELFF. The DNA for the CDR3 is TGTGCCTGGAGTGACAGGGGGGCCGGGGAGCTGTTTTTT.

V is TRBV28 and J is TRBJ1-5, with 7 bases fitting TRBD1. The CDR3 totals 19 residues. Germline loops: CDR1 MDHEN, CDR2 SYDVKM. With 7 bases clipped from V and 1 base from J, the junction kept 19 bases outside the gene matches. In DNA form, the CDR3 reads TGTGCCAGCAAAATCCCGGACAGGTCCCCAAAATGGAGCAATCAGCCCCAGCATTTT. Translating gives CASKIPDRSPKWSNQPQHF.

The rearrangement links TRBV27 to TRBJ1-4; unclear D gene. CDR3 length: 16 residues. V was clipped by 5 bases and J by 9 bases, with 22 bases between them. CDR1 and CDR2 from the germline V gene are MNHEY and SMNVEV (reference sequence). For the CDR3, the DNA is TGTGCCAGCAGTACCGGCCTTGTATCAAGCCTGCAAAAACTGTTTTTT. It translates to CASSTGLVSSLQKLFF.

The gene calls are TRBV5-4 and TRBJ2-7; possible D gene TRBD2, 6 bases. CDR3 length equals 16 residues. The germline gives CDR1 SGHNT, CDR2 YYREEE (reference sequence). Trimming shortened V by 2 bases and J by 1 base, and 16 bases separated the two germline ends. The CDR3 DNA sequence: TGTGCCAGCAGCTTAGATTGGGGGGAGTTATCCTACGAGCAGTACTTC. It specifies CASSLDWGELSYEQYF.

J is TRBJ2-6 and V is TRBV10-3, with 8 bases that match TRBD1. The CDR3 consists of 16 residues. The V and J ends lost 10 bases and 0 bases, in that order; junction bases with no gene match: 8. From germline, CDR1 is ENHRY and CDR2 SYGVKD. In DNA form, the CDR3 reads TGTGCCACTGCCGGGACAGGCTACTCTGGGGCCAACGTCCTGACTTTC. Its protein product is CATAGTGYSGANVLTF.

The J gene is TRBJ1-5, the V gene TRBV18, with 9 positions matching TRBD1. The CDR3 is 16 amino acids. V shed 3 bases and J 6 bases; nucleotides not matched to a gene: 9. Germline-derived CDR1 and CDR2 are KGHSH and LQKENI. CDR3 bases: TGTGCCAGCTCACCGGACGGACAGGGGTCGCGTCAGCCCCAGCATTTT. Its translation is CASSPDGQGSRQPQHF. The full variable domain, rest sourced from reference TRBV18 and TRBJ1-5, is NAGVMQNPRHLVRRRGQEARLRCSPMKGHSHVYWYRQLPEEGLKFMVYLQKENIIDESGMPKERFSAEFPKEGPSILRIQQVVRGDSAAYFCASSPDGQGSRQPQHFGDGTRLSIL.

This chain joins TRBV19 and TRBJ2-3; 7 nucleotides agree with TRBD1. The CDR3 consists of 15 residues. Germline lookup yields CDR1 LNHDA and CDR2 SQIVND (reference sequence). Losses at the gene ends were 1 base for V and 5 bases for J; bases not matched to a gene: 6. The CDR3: CASSIGGQQKDTQYF. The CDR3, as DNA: TGTGCCAGTAGTATAGGGGGACAGCAAAAAGATACGCAGTATTTT.

The CDR3 DNA is TGCAGCGCCGTCGGACTAGCGGGTTTAAGCTCCTACAATGAGCAGTTCTTC. Translation: CSAVGLAGLSSYNEQFF. V is TRBV29-1 and J is TRBJ2-1; 11 positions match TRBD2. Losses at the gene ends were 7 bases for V and 0 bases for J; bases not matched to a gene: 11. Per the germline V gene, CDR1 is SQVTM and CDR2 is ANQGSEA. The CDR3 length is 17 residues.

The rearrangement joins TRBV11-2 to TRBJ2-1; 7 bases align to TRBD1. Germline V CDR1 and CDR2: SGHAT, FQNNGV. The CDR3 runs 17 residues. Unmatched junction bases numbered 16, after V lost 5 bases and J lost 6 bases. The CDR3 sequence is CASSPYSLTGQINEQFF. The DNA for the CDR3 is TGTGCCAGCAGCCCATATTCCTTAACGGGACAGATCAATGAGCAGTTCTTC.

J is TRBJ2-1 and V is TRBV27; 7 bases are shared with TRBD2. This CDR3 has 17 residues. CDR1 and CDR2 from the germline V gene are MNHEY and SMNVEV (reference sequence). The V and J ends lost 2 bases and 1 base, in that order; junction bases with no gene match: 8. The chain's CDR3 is CASSLAGVFLSYNEQFF. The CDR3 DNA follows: TGTGCCAGCAGTTTAGCGGGAGTTTTCTTATCCTACAATGAGCAGTTCTTC.

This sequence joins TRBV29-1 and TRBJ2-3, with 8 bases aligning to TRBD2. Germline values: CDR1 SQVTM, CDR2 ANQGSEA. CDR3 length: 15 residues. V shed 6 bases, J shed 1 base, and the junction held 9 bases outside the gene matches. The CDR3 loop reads CSVQRTSSGTDTQYF. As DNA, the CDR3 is TGCAGCGTCCAGAGGACTAGCTCGGGCACAGATACGCAGTATTTT.

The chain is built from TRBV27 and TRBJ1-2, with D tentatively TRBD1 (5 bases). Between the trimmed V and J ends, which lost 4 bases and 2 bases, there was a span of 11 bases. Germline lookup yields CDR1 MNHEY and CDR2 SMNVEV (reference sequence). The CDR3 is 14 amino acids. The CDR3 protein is CASSYDSGNYGYTF. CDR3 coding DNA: TGTGCCAGCAGTTACGACAGCGGAAACTATGGCTACACCTTC.

The CDR3 DNA reads as TGTGCCAGCAGCTGGGTAGTGAACACCGGGGAGCTGTTTTTT. Amino acid sequence: CASSWVVNTGELFF. The genes are TRBV5-4 and TRBJ2-2, with D unclear. The CDR3 loop spans 14 amino acids. CDR1 is SGHNT and CDR2 is YYREEE in the germline V gene (reference sequence). With 3 bases removed from V and 1 base from J, the gap between germline ends came to 7 bases.

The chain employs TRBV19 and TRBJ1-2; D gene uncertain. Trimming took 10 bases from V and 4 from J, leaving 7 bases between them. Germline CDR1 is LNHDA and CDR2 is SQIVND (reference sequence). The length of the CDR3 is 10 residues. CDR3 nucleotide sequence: TGTGCCACCGCGGGCTATGGCTACACCTTC. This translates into CATAGYGYTF. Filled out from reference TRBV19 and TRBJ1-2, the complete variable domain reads DGGITQSPKYLFRKEGQNVTLSCEQNLNHDAMYWYRQDPGQGLRLIYYSQIVNDFQKGDIAEGYSVSREKKESFPLTVTSAQKNPTAFYLCATAGYGYTFGSGTRLTVV.

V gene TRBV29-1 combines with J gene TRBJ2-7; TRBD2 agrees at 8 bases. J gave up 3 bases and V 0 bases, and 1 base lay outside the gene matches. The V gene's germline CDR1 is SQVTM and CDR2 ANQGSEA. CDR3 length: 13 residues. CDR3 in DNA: TGCAGCGTTGAAGAACGGGAGGGCTACGAGCAGTACTTC. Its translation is CSVEEREGYEQYF.

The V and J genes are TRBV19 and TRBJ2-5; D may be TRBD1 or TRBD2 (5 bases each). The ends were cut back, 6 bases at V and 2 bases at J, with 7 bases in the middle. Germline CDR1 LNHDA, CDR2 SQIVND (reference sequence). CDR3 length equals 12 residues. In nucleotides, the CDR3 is TGTGCCAGTAGGGGACCTCAAGAGACCCAGTACTTC. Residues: CASRGPQETQYF.

The CDR3 reads CASSVDQGTEAFF. CDR3 coding DNA: TGTGCCAGCAGCGTAGATCAAGGCACTGAAGCTTTCTTT. The J gene is TRBJ1-1, the V gene TRBV9; D call uncertain. The V gene lost 0 bases and the J gene lost 4 bases, with 7 bases spanning the gap. CDR1 is SGDLS, CDR2 YYNGEE, per germline. The CDR3 has 13 amino acids.

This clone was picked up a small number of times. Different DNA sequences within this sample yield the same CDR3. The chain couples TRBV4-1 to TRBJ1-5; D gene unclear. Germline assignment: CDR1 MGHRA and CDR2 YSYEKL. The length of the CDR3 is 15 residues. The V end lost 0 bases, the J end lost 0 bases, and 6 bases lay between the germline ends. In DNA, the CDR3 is TGCGCCAGCAGCCAAGAGTCAGGTAGCAATCAGCCCCAGCATTTT. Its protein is CASSQESGSNQPQHF.

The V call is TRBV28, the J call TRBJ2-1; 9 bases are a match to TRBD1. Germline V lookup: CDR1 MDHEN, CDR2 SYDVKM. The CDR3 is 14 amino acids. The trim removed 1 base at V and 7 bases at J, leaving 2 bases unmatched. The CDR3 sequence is CASSLYRGRNEQFF. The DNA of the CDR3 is TGTGCCAGCAGTTTATACAGGGGGCGGAATGAGCAGTTCTTC.

CDR3 in amino acids: CATEETGSGGTGELFF. Written as DNA, the CDR3 is TGTGCCACCGAAGAGACAGGGTCTGGGGGCACCGGGGAGCTGTTTTTT. This chain uses TRBV7-9 with TRBJ2-2, with TRBD1 matching 7 bases. Germline V gives CDR1 SEHNR, CDR2 FQNEAQ (reference sequence). There are 16 residues in the CDR3. J was trimmed by 4 bases and V by 10 bases; bases with no gene match: 15.

This CDR3 reads CATGAGSNTGELFF. CDR3 DNA sequence: TGTGCCACGGGAGCGGGGTCGAACACCGGGGAGCTGTTTTTT. The chain uses TRBV6-5 and TRBJ2-2, with TRBD2 matching 7 bases. Germline CDR1 is MNHEY and CDR2 is SVGAGI. V lost 10 bases to trimming and J lost 0 bases; unmatched junction nucleotides: 5. The CDR3 runs 14 residues.

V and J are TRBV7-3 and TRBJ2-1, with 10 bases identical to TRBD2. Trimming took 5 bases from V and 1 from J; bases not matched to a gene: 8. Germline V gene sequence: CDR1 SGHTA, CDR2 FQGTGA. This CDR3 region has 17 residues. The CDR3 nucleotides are TGTGCCAGCAGCCCCAGGCTAGCGGGAGAATCCTACAATGAGCAGTTCTTC. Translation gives CASSPRLAGESYNEQFF. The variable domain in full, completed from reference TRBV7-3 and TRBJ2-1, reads GAGVSQTPSNKVTEKGKYVELRCDPISGHTALYWYRQSLGQGPEFLIYFQGTGAADDSGLPNDRFFAVRPEGSVSTLKIQRTERGDSAVYLCASSPRLAGESYNEQFFGPGTRLTVL.

DNA for the CDR3: TGTGCCAGCAGGGCACCGGGACAGGGAATCGATGAGCAGTTCTTC. Its translation is CASRAPGQGIDEQFF. J is TRBJ2-1 and V is TRBV7-9, with 9 bases identical to TRBD1. Looked up from germline, CDR1 is SEHNR and CDR2 is FQNEAQ (reference sequence). The CDR3 runs to 15 residues. V was clipped by 6 bases and J by 8 bases; unmatched bases: 11.

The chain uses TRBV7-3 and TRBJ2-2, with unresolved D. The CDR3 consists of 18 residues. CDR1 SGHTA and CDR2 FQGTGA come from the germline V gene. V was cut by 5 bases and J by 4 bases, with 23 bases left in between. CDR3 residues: CASSQPFSGETRTGELFF. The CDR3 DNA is TGTGCCAGCAGCCAACCTTTTAGTGGGGAAACCCGCACCGGGGAGCTGTTTTTT.